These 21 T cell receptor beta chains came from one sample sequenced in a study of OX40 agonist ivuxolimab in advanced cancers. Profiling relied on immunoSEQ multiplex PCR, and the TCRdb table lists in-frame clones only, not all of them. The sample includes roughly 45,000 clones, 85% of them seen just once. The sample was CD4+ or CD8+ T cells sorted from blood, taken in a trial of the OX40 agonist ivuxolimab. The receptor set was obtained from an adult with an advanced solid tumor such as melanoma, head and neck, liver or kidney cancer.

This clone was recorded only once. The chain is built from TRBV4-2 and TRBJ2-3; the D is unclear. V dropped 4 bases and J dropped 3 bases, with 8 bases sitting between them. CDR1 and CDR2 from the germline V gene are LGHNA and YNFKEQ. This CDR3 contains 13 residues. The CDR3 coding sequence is TGTGCCAGCAGCCTGGTTACTACAGATACGCAGTATTTT. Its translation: CASSLVTTDTQYF.

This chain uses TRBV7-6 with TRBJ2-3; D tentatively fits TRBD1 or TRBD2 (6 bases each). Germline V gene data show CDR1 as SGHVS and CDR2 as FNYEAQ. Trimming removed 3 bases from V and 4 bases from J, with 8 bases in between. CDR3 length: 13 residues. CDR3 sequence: CASSLGGPDTQYF. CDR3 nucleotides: TGTGCCAGCAGCTTGGGGGGCCCAGATACGCAGTATTTT.

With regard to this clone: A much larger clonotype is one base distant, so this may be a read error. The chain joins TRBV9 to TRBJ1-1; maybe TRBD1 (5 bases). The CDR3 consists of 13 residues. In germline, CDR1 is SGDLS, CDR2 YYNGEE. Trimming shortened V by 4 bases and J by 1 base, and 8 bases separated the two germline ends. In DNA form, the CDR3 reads TGTGCCAGCAGCTTCGGGGGGAACACTGAAGCTTTCTTT. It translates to CASSFGGNTEAFF.

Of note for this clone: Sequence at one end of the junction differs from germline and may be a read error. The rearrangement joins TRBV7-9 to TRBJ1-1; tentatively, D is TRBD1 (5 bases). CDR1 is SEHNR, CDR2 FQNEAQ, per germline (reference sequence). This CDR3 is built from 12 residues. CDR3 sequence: CASTLGADEAFF. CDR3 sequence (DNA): TGTGCCAGCACCTTAGGGGCAGATGAAGCTTTCTTT.

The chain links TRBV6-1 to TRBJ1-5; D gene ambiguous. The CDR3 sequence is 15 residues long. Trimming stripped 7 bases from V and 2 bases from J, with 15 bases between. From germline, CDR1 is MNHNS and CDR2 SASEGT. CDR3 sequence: CASNPSWGGNQPQHF. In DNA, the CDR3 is TGTGCCAGCAACCCTAGTTGGGGTGGCAATCAGCCCCAGCATTTT.

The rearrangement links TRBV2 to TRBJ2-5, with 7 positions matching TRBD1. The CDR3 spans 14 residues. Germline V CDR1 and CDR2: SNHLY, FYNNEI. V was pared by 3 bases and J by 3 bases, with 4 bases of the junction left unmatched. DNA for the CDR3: TGTGCCAGCAGTGAGACAGGGTGGAAAGAGACCCAGTACTTC. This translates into CASSETGWKETQYF.

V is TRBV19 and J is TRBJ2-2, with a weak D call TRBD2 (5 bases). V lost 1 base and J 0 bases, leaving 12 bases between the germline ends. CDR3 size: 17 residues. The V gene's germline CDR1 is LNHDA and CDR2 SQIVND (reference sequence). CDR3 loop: CASSIGLAFANTGELFF. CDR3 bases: TGTGCCAGTAGTATAGGGCTAGCATTCGCGAACACCGGGGAGCTGTTTTTT.

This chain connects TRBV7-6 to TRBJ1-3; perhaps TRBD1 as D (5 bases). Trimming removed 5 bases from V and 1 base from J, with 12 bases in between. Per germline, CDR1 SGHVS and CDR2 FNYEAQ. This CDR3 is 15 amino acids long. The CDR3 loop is CASSVGGGSGNTIYF. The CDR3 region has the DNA TGTGCCAGCAGCGTTGGGGGGGGGTCTGGAAACACCATATATTTT.

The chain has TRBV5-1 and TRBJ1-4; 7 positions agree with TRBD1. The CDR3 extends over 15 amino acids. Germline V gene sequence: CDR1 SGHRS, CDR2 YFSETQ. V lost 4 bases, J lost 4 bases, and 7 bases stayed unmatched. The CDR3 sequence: CASSPEGAFNEKLFF. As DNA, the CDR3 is TGCGCCAGCAGCCCGGAGGGGGCCTTTAATGAAAAACTGTTTTTT.

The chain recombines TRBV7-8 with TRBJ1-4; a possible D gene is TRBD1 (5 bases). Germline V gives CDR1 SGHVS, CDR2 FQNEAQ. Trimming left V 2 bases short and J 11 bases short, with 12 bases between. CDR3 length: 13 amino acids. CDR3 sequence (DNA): TGTGCCAGCAGCTTACGGCCCGGGGGGAAACTGTTTTTT. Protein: CASSLRPGGKLFF.

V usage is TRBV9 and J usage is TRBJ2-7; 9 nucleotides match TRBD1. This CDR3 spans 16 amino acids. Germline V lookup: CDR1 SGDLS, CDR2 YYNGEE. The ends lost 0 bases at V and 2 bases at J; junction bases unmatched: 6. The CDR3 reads CASSVEGQGPAYEQYF. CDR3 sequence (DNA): TGTGCCAGCAGCGTAGAGGGACAGGGCCCCGCCTACGAGCAGTACTTC. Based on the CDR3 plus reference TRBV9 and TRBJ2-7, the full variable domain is DSGVTQTPKHLITATGQRVTLRCSPRSGDLSVYWYQQSLDQGLQFLIQYYNGEERAKGNILERFSAQQFPDLHSELNLSSLELGDSALYFCASSVEGQGPAYEQYFGPGTRLTVT.

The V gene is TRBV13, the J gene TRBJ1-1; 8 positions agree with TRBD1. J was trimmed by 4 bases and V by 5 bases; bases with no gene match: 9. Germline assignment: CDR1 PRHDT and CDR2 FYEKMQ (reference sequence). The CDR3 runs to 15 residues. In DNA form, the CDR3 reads TGTGCCAGCAGCACCCCCGGGACAGGACGCACTGAAGCTTTCTTT. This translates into CASSTPGTGRTEAFF.

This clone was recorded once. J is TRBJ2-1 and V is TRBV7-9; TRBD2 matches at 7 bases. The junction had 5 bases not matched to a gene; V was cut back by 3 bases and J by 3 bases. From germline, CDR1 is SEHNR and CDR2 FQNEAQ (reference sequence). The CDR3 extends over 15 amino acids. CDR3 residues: CASSLGGSYYNEQFF. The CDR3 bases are TGTGCCAGCAGCTTGGGGGGGTCATACTACAATGAGCAGTTCTTC.

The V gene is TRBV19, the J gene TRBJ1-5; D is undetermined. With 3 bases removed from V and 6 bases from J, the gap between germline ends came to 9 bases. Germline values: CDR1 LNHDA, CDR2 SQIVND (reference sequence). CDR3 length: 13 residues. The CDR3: CASSILQSQPQHF. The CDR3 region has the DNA TGTGCCAGTAGTATCCTACAGTCTCAGCCCCAGCATTTT.

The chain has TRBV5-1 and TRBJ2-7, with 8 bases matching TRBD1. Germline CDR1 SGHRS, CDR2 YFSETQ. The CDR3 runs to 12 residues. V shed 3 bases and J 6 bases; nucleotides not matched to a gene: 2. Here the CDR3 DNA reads TGCGCCAGCAGCTACGACAGGGGCGAGCAGTACGTC. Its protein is CASSYDRGEQYV.

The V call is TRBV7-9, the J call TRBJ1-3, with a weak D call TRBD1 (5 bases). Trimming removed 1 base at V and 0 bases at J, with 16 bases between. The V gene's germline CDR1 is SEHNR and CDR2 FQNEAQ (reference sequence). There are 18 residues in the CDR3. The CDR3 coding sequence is TGTGCCAGCAGCTTAGATTCCGGGGCCCCACTCTCTGGAAACACCATATATTTT. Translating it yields CASSLDSGAPLSGNTIYF.

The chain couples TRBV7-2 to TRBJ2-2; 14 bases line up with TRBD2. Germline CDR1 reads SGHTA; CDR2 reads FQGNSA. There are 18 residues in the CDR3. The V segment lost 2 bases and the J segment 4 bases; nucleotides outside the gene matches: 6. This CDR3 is CASSLPGLAGAVTGELFF. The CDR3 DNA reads TGTGCCAGCAGCTTACCGGGACTAGCGGGGGCGGTCACCGGGGAGCTGTTTTTT.

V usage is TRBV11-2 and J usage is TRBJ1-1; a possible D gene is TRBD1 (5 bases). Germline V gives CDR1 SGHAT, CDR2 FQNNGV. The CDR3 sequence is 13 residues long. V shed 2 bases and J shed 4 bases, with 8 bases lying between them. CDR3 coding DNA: TGTGCCAGCAGCTTACCCGGGGGCACTGAAGCTTTCTTT. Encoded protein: CASSLPGGTEAFF. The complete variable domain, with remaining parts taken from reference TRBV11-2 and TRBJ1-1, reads EAGVAQSPRYKIIEKRQSVAFWCNPISGHATLYWYQQILGQGPKLLIQFQNNGVVDDSQLPKDRFSAERLKGVDSTLKIQPAKLEDSAVYLCASSLPGGTEAFFGQGTRLTVV.

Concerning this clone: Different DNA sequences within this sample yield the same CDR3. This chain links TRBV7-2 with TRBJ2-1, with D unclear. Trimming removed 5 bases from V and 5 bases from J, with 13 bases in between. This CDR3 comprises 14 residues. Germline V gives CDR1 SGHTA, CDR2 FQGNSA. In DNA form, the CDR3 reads TGTGCCAGCAGCCCGTACATGGCCGACAATGAGCAGTTCTTC. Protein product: CASSPYMADNEQFF.

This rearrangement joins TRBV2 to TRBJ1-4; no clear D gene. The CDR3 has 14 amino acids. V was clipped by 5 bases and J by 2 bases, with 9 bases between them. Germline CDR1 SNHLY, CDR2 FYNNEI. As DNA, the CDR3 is TGTGCCAGCAGTTACCCCGGGACTAATGAAAAACTGTTTTTT. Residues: CASSYPGTNEKLFF. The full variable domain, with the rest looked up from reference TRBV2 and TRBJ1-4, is EPEVTQTPSHQVTQMGQEVILRCVPISNHLYFYWYRQILGQKVEFLVSFYNNEISEKSEIFDDQFSVERPDGSNFTLKIRSTKLEDSAMYFCASSYPGTNEKLFFGSGTQLSVL.

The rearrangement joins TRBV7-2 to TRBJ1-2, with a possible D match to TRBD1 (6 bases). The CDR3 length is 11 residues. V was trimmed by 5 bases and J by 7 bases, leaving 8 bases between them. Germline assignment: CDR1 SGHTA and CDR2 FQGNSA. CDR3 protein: CASSDRTGYTF. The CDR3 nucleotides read TGTGCCAGCAGCGACAGGACTGGCTACACCTTC.